This T cell receptor (beta chain) appears in the sequencing data of a study of blood T cell repertoires in COVID-19. Background on the study: COVID-19 samples from acute and convalescent phases originated in the United States, Italy and Spain.

Authors' methods: It was from reference gene primer amplification that nucleated cell counts were estimated. Sequencing was performed with immunoSEQ multiplex PCR; in TCRdb, only in-frame clones are kept and a portion is missing. That table gives V, J and clone size, and the DNA gave D and trimming. This repertoire shows about 150,000 clones, around 90% found once; its top ten account for around 2%. Germline CDR1 MNHEY, CDR2 SVGAGI. Trimming removed 3 bases from V and 6 bases from J; junction bases left unmatched: 10. CDR3 length equals 16 residues. What was sequenced was peripheral blood. This TCR came from a man in his fifties who had recovered from COVID-19. V and J are TRBV6-5 and TRBJ1-1; 10 nucleotides match TRBD1. CDR3 sequence: CASSYSPGQGKAEAFF. The CDR3 region has the DNA TGTGCCAGCAGTTATAGTCCGGGACAGGGGAAGGCTGAAGCTTTCTTT.